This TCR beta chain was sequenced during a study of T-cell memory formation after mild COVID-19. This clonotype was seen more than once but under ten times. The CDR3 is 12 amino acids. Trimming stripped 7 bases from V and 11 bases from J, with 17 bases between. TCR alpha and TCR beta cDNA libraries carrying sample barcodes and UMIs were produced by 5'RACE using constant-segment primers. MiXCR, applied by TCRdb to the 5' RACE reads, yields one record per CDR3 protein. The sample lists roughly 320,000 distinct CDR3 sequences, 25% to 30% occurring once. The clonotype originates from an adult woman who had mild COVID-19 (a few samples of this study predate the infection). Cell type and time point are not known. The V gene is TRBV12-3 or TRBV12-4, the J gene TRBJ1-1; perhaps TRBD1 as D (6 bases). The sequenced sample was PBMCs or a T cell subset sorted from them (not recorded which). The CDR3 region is CASTRGGLGAFF. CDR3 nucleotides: TGTGCCAGCACCCGGGGGGGCTTAGGGGCTTTCTTT.